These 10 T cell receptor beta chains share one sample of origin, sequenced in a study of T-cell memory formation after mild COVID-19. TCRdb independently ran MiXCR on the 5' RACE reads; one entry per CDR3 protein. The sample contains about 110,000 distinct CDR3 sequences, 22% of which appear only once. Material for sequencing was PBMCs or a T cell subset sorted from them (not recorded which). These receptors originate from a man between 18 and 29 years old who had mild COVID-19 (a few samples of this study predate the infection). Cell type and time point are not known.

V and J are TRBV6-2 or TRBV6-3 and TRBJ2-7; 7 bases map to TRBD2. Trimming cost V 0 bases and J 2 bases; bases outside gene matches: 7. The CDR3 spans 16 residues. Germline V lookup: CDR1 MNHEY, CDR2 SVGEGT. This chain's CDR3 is CASSYSGSGATYEQYF. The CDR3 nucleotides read TGTGCCAGCAGTTACTCAGGCAGCGGGGCCACCTACGAGCAGTACTTC.

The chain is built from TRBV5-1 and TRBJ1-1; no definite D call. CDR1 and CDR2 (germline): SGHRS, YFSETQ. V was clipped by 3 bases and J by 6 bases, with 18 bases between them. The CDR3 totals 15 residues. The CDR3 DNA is TGCGCCAGCAGCTCCCCCGCGACTGAATACGCTGAAGCTTTCTTT. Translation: CASSSPATEYAEAFF.

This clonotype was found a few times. The CDR3 nucleotides read TGCGCCAGCAGCCCACAGGGGGCCCCGATTCCGGGCACCTTC. Translated: CASSPQGAPIPGTF. The chain recombines TRBV4-1 with TRBJ1-2; 9 bases agree with TRBD1. Germline CDR1 and CDR2: MGHRA and YSYEKL. The CDR3 length is 14 residues. V shed 4 bases, J shed 13 bases, and the junction held 13 bases outside the gene matches.

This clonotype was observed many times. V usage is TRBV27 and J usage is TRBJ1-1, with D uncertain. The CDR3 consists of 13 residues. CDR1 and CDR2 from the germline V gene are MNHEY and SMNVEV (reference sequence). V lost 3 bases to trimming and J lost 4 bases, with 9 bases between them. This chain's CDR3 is CASSFKETTEAFF. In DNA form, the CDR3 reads TGTGCCAGCAGTTTTAAAGAGACCACTGAAGCTTTCTTT.

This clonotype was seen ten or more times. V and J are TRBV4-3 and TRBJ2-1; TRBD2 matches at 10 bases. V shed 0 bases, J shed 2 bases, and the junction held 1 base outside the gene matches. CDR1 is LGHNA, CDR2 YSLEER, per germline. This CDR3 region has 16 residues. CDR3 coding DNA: TGCGCCAGCAGCCAAGATGGGACTAGCGCCTACAATGAGCAGTTCTTC. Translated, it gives CASSQDGTSAYNEQFF.

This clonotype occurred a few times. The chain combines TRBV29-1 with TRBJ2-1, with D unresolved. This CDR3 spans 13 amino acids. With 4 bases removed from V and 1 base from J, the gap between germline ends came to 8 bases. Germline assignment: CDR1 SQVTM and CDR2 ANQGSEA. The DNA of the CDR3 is TGCAGCGTTGTCGTCTATTCCTACAATGAGCAGTTCTTC. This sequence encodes CSVVVYSYNEQFF.

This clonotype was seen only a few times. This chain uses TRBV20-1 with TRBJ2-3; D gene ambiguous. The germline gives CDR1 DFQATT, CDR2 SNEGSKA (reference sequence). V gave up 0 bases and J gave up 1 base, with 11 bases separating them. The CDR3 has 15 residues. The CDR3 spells CSARESPAGTDTQYF. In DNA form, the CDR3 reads TGCAGTGCTAGAGAATCCCCGGCCGGCACAGATACGCAGTATTTT.

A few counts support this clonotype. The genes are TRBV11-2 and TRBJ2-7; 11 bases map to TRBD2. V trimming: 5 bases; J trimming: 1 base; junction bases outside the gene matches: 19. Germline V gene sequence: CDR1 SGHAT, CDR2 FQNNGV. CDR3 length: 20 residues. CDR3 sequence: CASSPGRASGGPLQSYEQYF. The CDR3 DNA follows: TGTGCCAGCAGCCCCGGAAGGGCTAGCGGGGGGCCATTACAATCCTACGAGCAGTACTTC.

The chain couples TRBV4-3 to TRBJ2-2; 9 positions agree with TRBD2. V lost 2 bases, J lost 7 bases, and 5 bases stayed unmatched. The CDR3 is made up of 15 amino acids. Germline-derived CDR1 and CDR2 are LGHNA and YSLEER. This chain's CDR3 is CASSQRTSVDGELFF. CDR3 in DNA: TGCGCCAGCAGCCAAAGGACTAGCGTTGACGGGGAGCTGTTTTTT.

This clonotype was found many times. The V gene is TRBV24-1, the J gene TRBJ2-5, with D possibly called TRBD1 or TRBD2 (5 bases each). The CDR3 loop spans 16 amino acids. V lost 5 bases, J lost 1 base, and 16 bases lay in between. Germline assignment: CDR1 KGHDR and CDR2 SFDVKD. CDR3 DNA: TGTGCCACCAGTGCGTCCCGGTGGGGGAGCCAAGAGACCCAGTACTTC. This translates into CATSASRWGSQETQYF.